The present entry profiles one T cell receptor (beta chain) with its context. Its target is not known. The germline V gene has CDR1 GTSNPN and CDR2 SVGIG (reference sequence). Germline trimming cut 5 bases from V and 8 bases from J; bases unmatched to any gene: 7. The CDR3 length is 13 residues. This record comes from a study of T cell responses to AZD1222 COVID-19 vaccine. Study-wide findings and caveats: At baseline, seropositivity was found in only 6 or 7 AZD1222 recipients. A mostly white British donor set with more females was recruited, and clonal diversity was possibly underestimated.

Repertoires were generated with immunoSEQ multiplex PCR, while TCRdb's copy carries only in-frame clones and drops some. The table records 150,000 to 200,000 clones, approximately 92% of them present only once. This chain uses TRBV30 with TRBJ1-4; 8 bases are shared with TRBD1. The starting material was peripheral blood, obtained 28 days after the second dose of the MenACWY control vaccine. This clonotype was sampled from an adult who received the MenACWY meningococcal vaccine as a control. CDR3 DNA sequence: TGTGCCTGGGGGAGGACAGGGAAGGAAAAACTGTTTTTT. It translates to CAWGRTGKEKLFF.